The text below deals with one TCR beta chain. This specimen belongs to a study of blood T cell repertoires in COVID-19. CDR3 length: 15 amino acids. Germline CDR1 reads SEHNR; CDR2 reads FQNEAQ (reference sequence). J lost 8 bases, V lost 1 base, and 6 bases had no gene match. The table came from immunoSEQ multiplex PCR; TCRdb's copy has only in-frame clones and leaves some out. The table shows 40,000 or so clones, with about nine tenths occurring only once. This sequence was found in a man aged 45-65 years with active COVID-19. The chain couples TRBV7-9 to TRBJ2-1, with TRBD1 matching over 9 bases. The sequenced sample was peripheral blood. CDR3 in amino acids: CASSLVGTGIHEQFF. CDR3 bases: TGTGCCAGCAGCTTAGTCGGGACAGGGATCCATGAGCAGTTCTTC. Supplemented by reference TRBV7-9 and TRBJ2-1, the full variable domain reads DTGVSQNPRHKITKRGQNVTFRCDPISEHNRLYWYRQTLGQGPEFLTYFQNEAQLEKSRLLSDRFSAERPKGSFSTLEIQRTEQGDSAMYLCASSLVGTGIHEQFFGPGTRLTVL.